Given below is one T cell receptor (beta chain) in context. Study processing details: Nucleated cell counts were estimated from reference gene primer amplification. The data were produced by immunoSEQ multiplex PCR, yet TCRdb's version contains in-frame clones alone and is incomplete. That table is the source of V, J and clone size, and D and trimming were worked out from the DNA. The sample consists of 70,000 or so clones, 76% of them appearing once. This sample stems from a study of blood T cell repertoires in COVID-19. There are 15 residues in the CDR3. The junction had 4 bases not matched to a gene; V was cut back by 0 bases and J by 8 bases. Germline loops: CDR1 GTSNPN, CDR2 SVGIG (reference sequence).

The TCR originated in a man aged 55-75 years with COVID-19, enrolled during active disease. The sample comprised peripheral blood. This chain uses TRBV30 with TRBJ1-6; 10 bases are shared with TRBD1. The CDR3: CAWSVGGTGDSPLHF. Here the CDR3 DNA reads TGTGCCTGGAGTGTAGGGGGGACAGGGGATTCACCCCTCCACTTT.